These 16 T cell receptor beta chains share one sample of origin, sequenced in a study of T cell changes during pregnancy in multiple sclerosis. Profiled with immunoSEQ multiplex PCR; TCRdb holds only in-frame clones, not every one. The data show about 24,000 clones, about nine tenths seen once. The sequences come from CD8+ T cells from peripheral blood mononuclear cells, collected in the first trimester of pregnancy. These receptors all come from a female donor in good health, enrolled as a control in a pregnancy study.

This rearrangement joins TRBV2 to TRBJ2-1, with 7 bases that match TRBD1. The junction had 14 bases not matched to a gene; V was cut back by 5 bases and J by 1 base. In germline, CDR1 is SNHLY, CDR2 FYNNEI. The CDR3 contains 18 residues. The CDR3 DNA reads TGTGCCAGCAGTCGCCGCGACAGGGCAATCCCTTCCTACAATGAGCAGTTCTTC. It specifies CASSRRDRAIPSYNEQFF.

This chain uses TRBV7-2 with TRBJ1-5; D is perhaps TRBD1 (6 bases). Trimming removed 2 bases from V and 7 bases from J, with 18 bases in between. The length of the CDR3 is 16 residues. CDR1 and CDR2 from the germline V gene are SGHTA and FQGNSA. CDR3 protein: CASSLREFGQRQPQHF. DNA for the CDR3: TGTGCCAGCAGCTTACGGGAATTTGGACAGCGCCAGCCCCAGCATTTT.

The CDR3 coding sequence is TGTGCCATCAGTGAGGCCCGGACTAGCGGGGCCCCCTACGAGCAGTACTTC. Translation gives CAISEARTSGAPYEQYF. The chain carries TRBV10-3 and TRBJ2-7; 12 positions match TRBD2. Trimming cost V 2 bases and J 2 bases; bases outside gene matches: 7. The CDR3 consists of 17 residues. CDR1 is ENHRY, CDR2 SYGVKD, per germline.

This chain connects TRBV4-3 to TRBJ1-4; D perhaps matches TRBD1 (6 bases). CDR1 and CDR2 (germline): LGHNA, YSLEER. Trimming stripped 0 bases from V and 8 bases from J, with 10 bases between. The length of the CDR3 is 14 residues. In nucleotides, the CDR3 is TGCGCCAGCAGCCAAGACAGGGGTGCGGAAAAACTGTTTTTT. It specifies CASSQDRGAEKLFF.

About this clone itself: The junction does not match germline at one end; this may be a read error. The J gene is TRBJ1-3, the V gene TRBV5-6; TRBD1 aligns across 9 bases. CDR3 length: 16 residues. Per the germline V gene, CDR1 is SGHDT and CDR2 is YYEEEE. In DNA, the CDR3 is TGTGCCAGCAGCTTGGAGACAGGGGGAGGAGGAAACACCACATATTTT. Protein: CASSLETGGGGNTTYF.

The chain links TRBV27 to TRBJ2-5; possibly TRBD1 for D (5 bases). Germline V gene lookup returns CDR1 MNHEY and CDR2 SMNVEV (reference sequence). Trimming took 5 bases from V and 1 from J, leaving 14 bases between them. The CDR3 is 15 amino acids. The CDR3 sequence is CASSRDVGLQETQYF. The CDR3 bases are TGTGCCAGCAGTAGAGATGTGGGGCTCCAAGAGACCCAGTACTTC.

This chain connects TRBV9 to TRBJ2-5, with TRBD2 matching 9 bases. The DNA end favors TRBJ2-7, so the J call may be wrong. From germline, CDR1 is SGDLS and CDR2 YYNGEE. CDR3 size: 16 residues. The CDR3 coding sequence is TGTGCCAGCAGCGCCACGGTAGCGGGGGACTCCTACGAGCAGTACTTC. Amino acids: CASSATVAGDSYEQYF.

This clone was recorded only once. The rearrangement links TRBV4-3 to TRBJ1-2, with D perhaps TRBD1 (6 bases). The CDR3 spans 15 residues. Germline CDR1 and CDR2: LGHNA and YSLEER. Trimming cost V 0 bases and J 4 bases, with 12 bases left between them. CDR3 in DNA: TGCGCCAGCAGCCAAGATAGGGCAGGGGCCTATGGCTACACCTTC. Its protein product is CASSQDRAGAYGYTF.

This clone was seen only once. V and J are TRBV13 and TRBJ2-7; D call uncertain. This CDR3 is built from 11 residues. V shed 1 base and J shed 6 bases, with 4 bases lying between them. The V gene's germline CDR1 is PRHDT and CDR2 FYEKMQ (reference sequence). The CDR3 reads CASSLVSEQYF. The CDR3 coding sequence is TGTGCCAGCAGCTTAGTATCCGAGCAGTACTTC.

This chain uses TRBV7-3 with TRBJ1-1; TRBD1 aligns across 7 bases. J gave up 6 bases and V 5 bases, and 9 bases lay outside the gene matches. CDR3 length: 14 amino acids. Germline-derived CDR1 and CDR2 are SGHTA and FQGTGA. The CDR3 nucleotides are TGTGCCAGCAGCCCCCATCAGGGGGACGCTGAAGCTTTCTTT. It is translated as CASSPHQGDAEAFF.

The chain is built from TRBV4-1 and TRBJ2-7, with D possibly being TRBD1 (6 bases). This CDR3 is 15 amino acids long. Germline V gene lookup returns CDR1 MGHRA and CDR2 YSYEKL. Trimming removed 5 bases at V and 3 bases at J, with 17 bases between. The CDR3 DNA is TGCGCCAGCAGCTTGGAGACAGGACCAGGCTACGAGCAGTACTTC. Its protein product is CASSLETGPGYEQYF.

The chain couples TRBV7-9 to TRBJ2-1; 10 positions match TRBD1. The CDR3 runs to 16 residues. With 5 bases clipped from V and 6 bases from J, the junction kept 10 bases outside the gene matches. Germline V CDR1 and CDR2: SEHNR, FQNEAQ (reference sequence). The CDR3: CASSAGTGERVNEQFF. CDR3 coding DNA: TGTGCCAGCAGCGCCGGGACAGGGGAACGGGTCAATGAGCAGTTCTTC.

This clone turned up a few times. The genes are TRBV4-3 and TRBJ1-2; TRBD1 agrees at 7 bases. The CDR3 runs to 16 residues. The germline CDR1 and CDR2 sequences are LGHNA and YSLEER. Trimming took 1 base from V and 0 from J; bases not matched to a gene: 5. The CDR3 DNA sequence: TGCGCCAGCAGCCAAGCCGAGGACAGGCCTAACTATGGCTACACCTTC. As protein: CASSQAEDRPNYGYTF.

This CDR3 reads CASSLGVVIEQVEAFF. The CDR3 DNA reads TGTGCCAGCAGCTTAGGTGTCGTGATTGAACAGGTGGAAGCTTTCTTT. The chain recombines TRBV7-9 with TRBJ1-1, with a weak D call TRBD1 (5 bases). There are 16 residues in the CDR3. Germline CDR1 SEHNR, CDR2 FQNEAQ (reference sequence). V was shortened by 1 base and J by 8 bases, with 20 bases between the two germline ends.

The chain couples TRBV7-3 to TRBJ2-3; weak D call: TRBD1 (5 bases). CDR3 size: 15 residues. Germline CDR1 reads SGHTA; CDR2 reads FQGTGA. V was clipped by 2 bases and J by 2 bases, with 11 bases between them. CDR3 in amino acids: CASSLADTSTDTQYF. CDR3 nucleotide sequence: TGTGCCAGCAGCTTAGCGGACACATCCACAGATACGCAGTATTTT. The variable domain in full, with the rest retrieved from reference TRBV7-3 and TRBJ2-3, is GAGVSQTPSNKVTEKGKYVELRCDPISGHTALYWYRQSLGQGPEFLIYFQGTGAADDSGLPNDRFFAVRPEGSVSTLKIQRTERGDSAVYLCASSLADTSTDTQYFGPGTRLTVL.

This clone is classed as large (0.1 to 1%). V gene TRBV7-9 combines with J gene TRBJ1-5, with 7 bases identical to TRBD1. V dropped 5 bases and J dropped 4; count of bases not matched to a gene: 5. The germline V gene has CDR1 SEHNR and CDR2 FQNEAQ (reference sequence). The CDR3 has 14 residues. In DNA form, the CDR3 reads TGTGCCAGCAGCCGGGACAGCGCTAATCAGCCCCAGCATTTT. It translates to CASSRDSANQPQHF. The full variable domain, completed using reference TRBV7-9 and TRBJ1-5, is DTGVSQNPRHKITKRGQNVTFRCDPISEHNRLYWYRQTLGQGPEFLTYFQNEAQLEKSRLLSDRFSAERPKGSFSTLEIQRTEQGDSAMYLCASSRDSANQPQHFGDGTRLSIL.